One and the same sample provided the 30 T cell receptor beta chains below, sequenced in a study of blood T cell repertoires in COVID-19. Measured with immunoSEQ multiplex PCR; TCRdb has only the in-frame clones, and not every one. The data hold 96,000 or so clones, with about 88% observed a single time. Sequenced material: peripheral blood. These receptors all stem from a woman at least 80 years old with acute or convalescent COVID-19.

This clone came up a few times. The chain joins TRBV18 to TRBJ2-7, with 7 nucleotides matching TRBD2. From germline, CDR1 is KGHSH and CDR2 LQKENI. V trimming: 6 bases; J trimming: 7 bases; junction bases outside the gene matches: 9. The CDR3 has 13 residues. In DNA form, the CDR3 reads TGTGCCAGCTCGGGCGGACTAGTCGAGGAGCAGTACTTC. Translation gives CASSGGLVEEQYF.

The chain has TRBV5-1 and TRBJ1-4; the D gene is possibly TRBD1 (5 bases). Germline V CDR1 and CDR2: SGHRS, YFSETQ. The V end lost 1 base, the J end lost 0 bases, and 10 bases lay between the germline ends. The CDR3 contains 16 residues. CDR3 in DNA: TGCGCCAGCAGCTTGACGACAGAGTCAACTAATGAAAAACTGTTTTTT. As protein: CASSLTTESTNEKLFF.

This chain connects TRBV2 to TRBJ1-1; D is undetermined. V was cut by 2 bases and J by 4 bases, with 8 bases left in between. CDR1 is SNHLY, CDR2 FYNNEI, per germline. The CDR3 runs to 13 residues. As DNA, the CDR3 is TGTGCCAGCAGTGAACGGGGAGGCACTGAAGCTTTCTTT. Protein: CASSERGGTEAFF.

This clone was detected a few times. This chain joins TRBV7-8 and TRBJ2-6; the D gene is possibly TRBD2 (6 bases). This CDR3 has 17 amino acids. V was trimmed by 7 bases and J by 2 bases, leaving 18 bases between them. Looked up from germline, CDR1 is SGHVS and CDR2 is FQNEAQ. CDR3 protein: CASIKILGGPGANVLTF. The CDR3 region has the DNA TGTGCCAGCATCAAAATACTGGGGGGACCTGGGGCCAACGTCCTGACTTTC.

V and J are TRBV11-2 and TRBJ2-1; no clear D gene. Trimming pared 1 base from V and 9 bases from J, leaving 7 bases between. Germline CDR1 reads SGHAT; CDR2 reads FQNNGV. This CDR3 contains 12 residues. CDR3 DNA: TGTGCCAGCAGCTTAGGCCTCGGTGAGCAGTTCTTC. Translation: CASSLGLGEQFF.

J is TRBJ2-1 and V is TRBV6-6; no clear D. Trimming pared 5 bases from V and 5 bases from J, leaving 7 bases between. This CDR3 comprises 12 residues. Germline V CDR1 and CDR2: MNHNY, SVGAGI (reference sequence). The CDR3 spells CASSPRDNEQFF. Here the CDR3 DNA reads TGTGCCAGCAGTCCCCGGGACAATGAGCAGTTCTTC.

V is TRBV9 and J is TRBJ1-3, with unresolved D. The CDR3 totals 16 residues. Trimming stripped 3 bases from V and 0 bases from J, with 13 bases between. The germline gives CDR1 SGDLS, CDR2 YYNGEE. The CDR3 DNA is TGTGCCAGCAGCGCCTCCGGGTCCAACTCTGGAAACACCATATATTTT. Amino acid sequence: CASSASGSNSGNTIYF.

The rearrangement joins TRBV19 to TRBJ1-2; a weak D match, TRBD1 (5 bases). From germline, CDR1 is LNHDA and CDR2 SQIVND (reference sequence). Trimming pared 3 bases from V and 8 bases from J, leaving 16 bases between. The CDR3 has 14 amino acids. CDR3 amino acids: CASSMGGRPEGYTF. CDR3 DNA sequence: TGTGCCAGTAGTATGGGGGGTCGGCCCGAGGGCTACACCTTC.

V gene TRBV7-9 combines with J gene TRBJ2-3, with D possibly TRBD2 on 6 matching bases. Trimming removed 8 bases at V and 2 bases at J, with 11 bases between. CDR3 length: 13 amino acids. Germline V CDR1 and CDR2: SEHNR, FQNEAQ (reference sequence). CDR3 sequence: CASGTPNTDTQYF. CDR3 DNA sequence: TGTGCCAGCGGGACTCCCAACACAGATACGCAGTATTTT.

This sequence joins TRBV7-8 and TRBJ1-4; the D is unclear. V lost 2 bases, J lost 6 bases, and 13 bases lay in between. Germline V gene sequence: CDR1 SGHVS, CDR2 FQNEAQ. The CDR3 covers 15 residues. The CDR3: CASSLKRVEDEKLFF. CDR3 bases: TGTGCCAGCAGCTTAAAGAGGGTAGAAGATGAAAAACTGTTTTTT.

This chain links TRBV27 with TRBJ1-2; weak D call: TRBD1 (5 bases). With 5 bases removed from V and 10 bases from J, the gap between germline ends came to 26 bases. Germline CDR1 is MNHEY and CDR2 is SMNVEV (reference sequence). The CDR3 length is 16 residues. The CDR3 loop reads CASSPRQRGVSLVYTF. The CDR3 nucleotides read TGTGCCAGCAGTCCACGCCAGCGGGGGGTGAGTTTGGTCTACACCTTC.

V and J are TRBV10-3 and TRBJ2-1; 16 nucleotides agree with TRBD2. The CDR3 contains 18 residues. The V segment lost 9 bases and the J segment 2 bases; nucleotides outside the gene matches: 10. Germline CDR1 reads ENHRY; CDR2 reads SYGVKD. DNA of the CDR3: TGTGCCATTTCACCGGGACTAGCGGGAGGGGACGCCTACAATGAGCAGTTCTTC. Its protein product is CAISPGLAGGDAYNEQFF.

This chain connects TRBV6-1 to TRBJ1-1, with D hard to call. CDR3 size: 15 residues. Trimming pared 0 bases from V and 0 bases from J, leaving 8 bases between. Germline CDR1 reads MNHNS; CDR2 reads SASEGT. In DNA, the CDR3 is TGTGCCAGCAGTGAAGCTGGGCAGATGAACACTGAAGCTTTCTTT. This encodes CASSEAGQMNTEAFF.

The genes are TRBV27 and TRBJ1-1; maybe TRBD1 (5 bases). Germline-derived CDR1 and CDR2 are MNHEY and SMNVEV (reference sequence). The CDR3 totals 16 residues. Trimming removed 1 base at V and 4 bases at J, with 16 bases between. CDR3 sequence reads: CASSLLGGRGITEAFF. CDR3 bases: TGTGCCAGCAGTTTATTGGGTGGACGGGGGATCACTGAAGCTTTCTTT.

The chain joins TRBV2 to TRBJ2-1; 9 nucleotides agree with TRBD1. The length of the CDR3 is 16 residues. Germline V lookup: CDR1 SNHLY, CDR2 FYNNEI. V trimming: 6 bases; J trimming: 4 bases; junction bases outside the gene matches: 10. The CDR3 here is CASRPIRDRDYNEQFF. DNA for the CDR3: TGTGCCAGCAGACCCATCCGGGACAGGGATTACAATGAGCAGTTCTTC.

The genes are TRBV27 and TRBJ2-7; D might be TRBD1 (7 bases). Germline-derived CDR1 and CDR2 are MNHEY and SMNVEV (reference sequence). This CDR3 has 13 residues. V dropped 4 bases and J dropped 6 bases, with 13 bases sitting between them. The CDR3 sequence is CASSWAGGGEQYF. Here the CDR3 DNA reads TGTGCCAGCAGTTGGGCAGGGGGAGGCGAGCAGTACTTC.

The chain recombines TRBV27 with TRBJ1-3; TRBD1 matches 9 bases. The junction had 8 bases not matched to a gene; V was cut back by 6 bases and J by 5 bases. Germline loops: CDR1 MNHEY, CDR2 SMNVEV (reference sequence). The CDR3 has 15 amino acids. The CDR3 coding sequence is TGTGCCAGCAGCTCGCTCACAGGGGGCAGAAACACCATATATTTT. This codes for CASSSLTGGRNTIYF.

The chain has TRBV9 and TRBJ1-1, with 7 bases fitting TRBD1. Trimming removed 0 bases from V and 3 bases from J; junction bases left unmatched: 5. The germline CDR1 and CDR2 sequences are SGDLS and YYNGEE. This CDR3 spans 15 amino acids. The CDR3 protein is CASSVVQGRDTEAFF. In nucleotides, the CDR3 is TGTGCCAGCAGCGTAGTACAGGGGCGCGACACTGAAGCTTTCTTT.

This chain joins TRBV6-5 and TRBJ1-2, with a tentative D call TRBD1 (6 bases). Trimming stripped 6 bases from V and 4 bases from J, with 12 bases between. The CDR3 has 13 amino acids. Per the germline V gene, CDR1 is MNHEY and CDR2 is SVGAGI. The CDR3 nucleotides read TGTGCCAGCAGACCCGGACAGAGCTATGGCTACACCTTC. Translation: CASRPGQSYGYTF.

V and J are TRBV7-2 and TRBJ1-4; a possible D gene is TRBD1 (5 bases). The ends were cut back, 1 base at V and 0 bases at J, with 12 bases in the middle. CDR1 is SGHTA, CDR2 FQGNSA, per germline. The CDR3 contains 17 residues. In DNA, the CDR3 is TGTGCCAGCAGCTTAGGGAGGGGCCCCGCAACTAATGAAAAACTGTTTTTT. Protein: CASSLGRGPATNEKLFF.

The chain joins TRBV2 to TRBJ1-6, with a possible D match to TRBD1 (6 bases). With 5 bases removed from V and 5 bases from J, the gap between germline ends came to 13 bases. The CDR3 is 15 amino acids. Germline CDR1 reads SNHLY; CDR2 reads FYNNEI. CDR3 in DNA: TGTGCCAGCAGTCAACAGGGTATAGATAATTCACCCCTCCACTTT. It specifies CASSQQGIDNSPLHF. The whole variable domain, remainder taken from reference TRBV2 and TRBJ1-6, is EPEVTQTPSHQVTQMGQEVILRCVPISNHLYFYWYRQILGQKVEFLVSFYNNEISEKSEIFDDQFSVERPDGSNFTLKIRSTKLEDSAMYFCASSQQGIDNSPLHFGNGTRLTVT.

This chain joins TRBV6-4 and TRBJ2-1; TRBD2 matches 9 bases. The CDR3 runs to 15 residues. Germline loops: CDR1 MRHNA, CDR2 SNTAGT. The V segment lost 4 bases and the J segment 1 base; nucleotides outside the gene matches: 2. The CDR3 reads CASSASGASYNEQFF. The CDR3 DNA reads TGTGCCAGCAGTGCTAGCGGGGCATCCTACAATGAGCAGTTCTTC.

V gene TRBV28 combines with J gene TRBJ1-4; 8 bases are a match to TRBD1. The length of the CDR3 is 18 residues. The ends lost 6 bases at V and 3 bases at J; junction bases unmatched: 15. Germline-derived CDR1 and CDR2 are MDHEN and SYDVKM. The CDR3 DNA reads TGTGCCAGCAGCCCGTTCAGGGGGCGAATTTCACCTAATGAAAAACTGTTTTTT. Translated, it gives CASSPFRGRISPNEKLFF.

V is TRBV5-4 and J is TRBJ1-2, with 10 bases aligning to TRBD1. The CDR3 is made up of 16 amino acids. V shed 4 bases, J shed 2 bases, and the junction held 8 bases outside the gene matches. CDR1 and CDR2 from the germline V gene are SGHNT and YYREEE (reference sequence). The CDR3 region is CASSIWTGGPNYGYTF. The CDR3 DNA sequence: TGTGCCAGCAGCATATGGACAGGGGGGCCCAACTATGGCTACACCTTC.

The chain combines TRBV14 with TRBJ2-1, with 9 bases lining up with TRBD1. Germline CDR1 reads SGHDN; CDR2 reads FVKESK. The J segment lost 4 bases and the V segment lost 0 bases, leaving 1 base of the junction unmatched. This CDR3 comprises 15 residues. The CDR3, as DNA: TGTGCCAGCAGCCAAGATGGGACAGGGTACAATGAGCAGTTCTTC. It translates to CASSQDGTGYNEQFF.

As for this clone: Relative to the germline gene, one junction end is altered; a read error may explain this. The rearrangement joins TRBV7-7 to TRBJ2-5; 9 bases map to TRBD2. This CDR3 is 16 amino acids long. CDR1 SSHAT and CDR2 FNYEAQ come from the germline V gene (reference sequence). CDR3 in amino acids: CASSLAAGGPGETQYF. For the CDR3, the DNA is TGTGCTAGCAGCTTAGCGGCGGGAGGGCCCGGGGAGACCCAGTACTTC.

This chain connects TRBV6-5 to TRBJ1-2; a weak D match, TRBD1 (6 bases). The V gene lost 0 bases and the J gene lost 8 bases, with 19 bases spanning the gap. The length of the CDR3 is 16 residues. Germline V gene lookup returns CDR1 MNHEY and CDR2 SVGAGI. CDR3 in DNA: TGTGCCAGCAGTTACTCTAACCCCAGGGGCGCTTGGGGCTACACCTTC. Protein product: CASSYSNPRGAWGYTF.

This sequence joins TRBV4-2 and TRBJ2-2; unclear D gene. There are 16 residues in the CDR3. Germline V gene lookup returns CDR1 LGHNA and CDR2 YNFKEQ. V was trimmed by 3 bases and J by 1 base, leaving 12 bases between them. CDR3: CASSHGATRNTGELFF. In nucleotides, the CDR3 is TGTGCCAGCAGCCACGGAGCAACACGGAACACCGGGGAGCTGTTTTTT.

The CDR3 here is CASSEWTSGAQETQYF. In DNA form, the CDR3 reads TGTGCCAGCAGTGAATGGACTAGCGGGGCACAAGAGACCCAGTACTTC. This chain links TRBV2 with TRBJ2-5, with 12 bases aligning to TRBD2. The germline V gene encodes CDR1 SNHLY and CDR2 FYNNEI. Trimming took 2 bases from V and 2 from J; bases not matched to a gene: 3. The CDR3 spans 16 residues.

The rearrangement links TRBV19 to TRBJ2-7; possible D gene TRBD2, 6 bases. Germline V gene data show CDR1 as LNHDA and CDR2 as SQIVND (reference sequence). The CDR3 has 15 amino acids. V was trimmed by 3 bases and J by 2 bases, leaving 14 bases between them. CDR3: CASSMVIGGTYEQYF. The DNA for the CDR3 is TGTGCCAGTAGTATGGTGATTGGGGGGACCTACGAGCAGTACTTC.